These 21 T cell receptor beta chains originate from one sample sequenced in a study of blood T cell repertoires in COVID-19. This table comes from immunoSEQ multiplex PCR, and its TCRdb copy is limited to in-frame clones, with some not included. The sample has about 170,000 clones, around 82% seen once; the top ten hold roughly 11%. Specimen: peripheral blood. All receptors derive from a man between 65 and 79 years old with active or convalescent COVID-19.

The rearrangement links TRBV28 to TRBJ2-7; TRBD2 agrees at 7 bases. The CDR3 runs 17 residues. The V and J ends lost 4 bases and 0 bases, in that order; junction bases with no gene match: 12. In germline, CDR1 is MDHEN, CDR2 SYDVKM. The CDR3: CASSSSPGTNPSYEQYF. In nucleotides, the CDR3 is TGTGCCAGCAGTTCCTCCCCCGGGACTAACCCCTCCTACGAGCAGTACTTC.

The gene calls are TRBV29-1 and TRBJ1-3; D unclear. CDR1 SQVTM and CDR2 ANQGSEA come from the germline V gene. The CDR3 sequence is 11 residues long. V lost 7 bases, J lost 0 bases, and 4 bases lay in between. The CDR3 sequence: CSASSGNTIYF. The CDR3, as DNA: TGCAGCGCTAGCTCTGGAAACACCATATATTTT. Full variable domain (rest looked up from reference TRBV29-1 and TRBJ1-3): SAVISQKPSRDICQRGTSLTIQCQVDSQVTMMFWYRQQPGQSLTLIATANQGSEATYESGFVIDKFPISRPNLTFSTLTVSNMSPEDSSIYLCSASSGNTIYFGEGSWLTVV.

V gene TRBV7-2 combines with J gene TRBJ2-2; TRBD1 matches at 7 bases. After removal of 5 bases from V and 2 bases from J, the junction contained 8 bases not matched to a gene. Germline CDR1 is SGHTA and CDR2 is FQGNSA. The CDR3 is 16 residues long. CDR3 nucleotide sequence: TGTGCCAGCAGCCTAAGGGGGCTGCCCAACACCGGGGAGCTGTTTTTT. This gives the protein CASSLRGLPNTGELFF.

The chain has TRBV5-1 and TRBJ2-7; possibly TRBD2 for D (5 bases). Trimming shortened V by 1 base and J by 0 bases, and 8 bases separated the two germline ends. This CDR3 spans 14 amino acids. Germline CDR1 is SGHRS and CDR2 is YFSETQ. CDR3: CASSLMRDSYEQYF. In nucleotides, the CDR3 is TGCGCCAGCAGCTTGATGAGGGACTCCTACGAGCAGTACTTC. The full variable domain, its missing parts supplied by reference TRBV5-1 and TRBJ2-7, is KAGVTQTPRYLIKTRGQQVTLSCSPISGHRSVSWYQQTPGQGLQFLFEYFSETQRNKGNFPGRFSGRQFSNSRSEMNVSTLELGDSALYLCASSLMRDSYEQYFGPGTRLTVT.

The CDR3 DNA follows: TGTGCCTGGAGGAACCTCGAGCGGGGGGGCCACACCGGGGAGCTGTTTTTT. Protein sequence: CAWRNLERGGHTGELFF. The chain employs TRBV30 and TRBJ2-2, with 10 positions matching TRBD2. V shed 3 bases, J shed 3 bases, and the junction held 10 bases outside the gene matches. The CDR3 covers 17 residues. Per the germline V gene, CDR1 is GTSNPN and CDR2 is SVGIG (reference sequence).

The rearrangement joins TRBV7-9 to TRBJ1-4; D is uncertain. Germline assignment: CDR1 SEHNR and CDR2 FQNEAQ (reference sequence). CDR3 length equals 15 residues. Trimming left V 1 base short and J 0 bases short, with 6 bases between. The CDR3 reads CASSLDSATNEKLFF. CDR3 bases: TGTGCCAGCAGCTTAGATTCCGCAACTAATGAAAAACTGTTTTTT. The complete variable domain, with remaining parts taken from reference TRBV7-9 and TRBJ1-4, reads DTGVSQNPRHKITKRGQNVTFRCDPISEHNRLYWYRQTLGQGPEFLTYFQNEAQLEKSRLLSDRFSAERPKGSFSTLEIQRTEQGDSAMYLCASSLDSATNEKLFFGSGTQLSVL.

The chain couples TRBV19 to TRBJ2-1; TRBD2 matches 7 bases. CDR1 is LNHDA and CDR2 is SQIVND in the germline V gene (reference sequence). The CDR3 loop spans 15 amino acids. V was pared by 5 bases and J by 4 bases, with 8 bases of the junction left unmatched. The CDR3 spells CASSYGGRPYNEQFF. CDR3 DNA sequence: TGTGCCAGTAGTTACGGCGGGAGACCTTACAATGAGCAGTTCTTC.

This chain joins TRBV10-3 and TRBJ2-7, with TRBD2 as a possible D gene (6 bases). V was pared by 8 bases and J by 2 bases, with 13 bases between. CDR1 and CDR2 from the germline V gene are ENHRY and SYGVKD. The CDR3 length is 13 residues. This CDR3 is CAIGPGGPYEQYF. CDR3 nucleotide sequence: TGTGCCATCGGACCCGGGGGTCCCTACGAGCAGTACTTC.

This chain uses TRBV7-3 with TRBJ2-3; the match to TRBD2 covers 9 bases. In germline, CDR1 is SGHTA, CDR2 FQGTGA. V dropped 5 bases and J dropped 1; count of bases not matched to a gene: 4. The CDR3 has 15 amino acids. The CDR3 spells CASSPVAGGTDTQYF. CDR3 sequence (DNA): TGTGCCAGCAGCCCCGTAGCGGGAGGCACAGATACGCAGTATTTT.

The gene calls are TRBV7-3 and TRBJ2-1; TRBD2 is a possible D gene (6 bases). Per the germline V gene, CDR1 is SGHTA and CDR2 is FQGTGA. CDR3 length: 17 residues. V shed 1 base and J shed 0 bases, with 13 bases lying between them. The CDR3 reads CASSLRGSGSSYNEQFF. Written as DNA, the CDR3 is TGTGCCAGCAGCTTAAGGGGTAGCGGTAGCTCCTACAATGAGCAGTTCTTC.

The chain uses TRBV27 and TRBJ2-1, with 11 bases lining up with TRBD2. V lost 3 bases, J lost 0 bases, and 1 base stayed unmatched. The CDR3 has 16 residues. From germline, CDR1 is MNHEY and CDR2 SMNVEV (reference sequence). The CDR3 spells CASSFSGRVSYNEQFF. The CDR3 coding sequence is TGTGCCAGCAGTTTTAGCGGGAGGGTCTCCTACAATGAGCAGTTCTTC.

The chain links TRBV7-3 to TRBJ2-3; 10 bases map to TRBD2. This CDR3 has 15 amino acids. V was pared by 8 bases and J by 1 base, with 6 bases of the junction left unmatched. Germline V CDR1 and CDR2: SGHTA, FQGTGA. CDR3 sequence: CASGSGTSGTDTQYF. As DNA, the CDR3 is TGTGCCAGCGGATCCGGGACTAGCGGCACAGATACGCAGTATTTT. The full variable domain, completed using reference TRBV7-3 and TRBJ2-3, is GAGVSQTPSNKVTEKGKYVELRCDPISGHTALYWYRQSLGQGPEFLIYFQGTGAADDSGLPNDRFFAVRPEGSVSTLKIQRTERGDSAVYLCASGSGTSGTDTQYFGPGTRLTVL.

The chain is built from TRBV6-5 and TRBJ2-7, with D hard to call. The CDR3 consists of 14 residues. Trimming stripped 2 bases from V and 0 bases from J, with 8 bases between. Looked up from germline, CDR1 is MNHEY and CDR2 is SVGAGI. CDR3 protein: CASSYTWSSYEQYF. The CDR3 coding sequence is TGTGCCAGCAGTTACACATGGAGCTCCTACGAGCAGTACTTC.

The V gene is TRBV7-6, the J gene TRBJ1-1; 7 nucleotides align to TRBD1. The germline gives CDR1 SGHVS, CDR2 FNYEAQ. The CDR3 totals 15 residues. After removal of 5 bases from V and 2 bases from J, the junction contained 8 bases not matched to a gene. Here the CDR3 reads CASSARTGANTEAFF. The CDR3 DNA sequence: TGTGCCAGCAGCGCACGGACAGGCGCTAACACTGAAGCTTTCTTT.

The V and J genes are TRBV14 and TRBJ2-7; the D gene is possibly TRBD1 (5 bases). Germline V gene data show CDR1 as SGHDN and CDR2 as FVKESK. The CDR3 totals 16 residues. Trimming shortened V by 1 base and J by 0 bases, and 13 bases separated the two germline ends. CDR3 in DNA: TGTGCCAGCAGCCAAGGGTACCTACAGGCCTCCTACGAGCAGTACTTC. This translates into CASSQGYLQASYEQYF.

The chain combines TRBV25-1 with TRBJ2-7; 10 nucleotides match TRBD1. Germline-derived CDR1 and CDR2 are MGHDK and SYGVNS. This CDR3 region has 14 residues. V lost 7 bases to trimming and J lost 5 bases; unmatched junction nucleotides: 8. The CDR3 reads CASTRQGANHEQYF. The CDR3 region has the DNA TGTGCCAGCACCAGACAGGGGGCAAACCACGAGCAGTACTTC.

CDR3 region: CASSSRLATETQYF. The CDR3 DNA reads TGTGCCAGCAGTTCCCGACTAGCAACGGAGACCCAGTACTTC. J is TRBJ2-5 and V is TRBV6-5; 7 bases line up with TRBD2. The germline V gene encodes CDR1 MNHEY and CDR2 SVGAGI. With 4 bases clipped from V and 5 bases from J, the junction kept 7 bases outside the gene matches. The CDR3 is made up of 14 amino acids.

This clone was detected only once. The gene calls are TRBV4-1 and TRBJ2-1; perhaps TRBD2 as D (5 bases). The CDR3 covers 15 residues. V was cut by 2 bases and J by 3 bases, with 11 bases left in between. The germline gives CDR1 MGHRA, CDR2 YSYEKL. The CDR3 region is CASSQPGLDYNEQFF. Here the CDR3 DNA reads TGCGCCAGCAGCCAACCAGGACTGGACTACAATGAGCAGTTCTTC.

The chain uses TRBV7-2 and TRBJ2-1; D remains ambiguous. Between the trimmed V and J ends, which lost 3 bases and 2 bases, there was a span of 8 bases. The CDR3 is 14 amino acids. CDR1 is SGHTA, CDR2 FQGNSA, per germline. The CDR3 DNA follows: TGTGCCAGCAGCTTTAATGGGCCCTACAATGAGCAGTTCTTC. Translated: CASSFNGPYNEQFF.

This clone was recorded only once. The chain couples TRBV29-1 to TRBJ2-7; unclear D gene. CDR3 length: 11 residues. The germline V and J ends were trimmed by 5 bases and 3 bases, with 8 bases remaining between them. Germline V CDR1 and CDR2: SQVTM, ANQGSEA. The DNA for the CDR3 is TGCAGCGTTCCAGGTTACTACGAGCAGTACTTC. Its protein is CSVPGYYEQYF.

The V call is TRBV28, the J call TRBJ2-3, with 9 bases identical to TRBD2. The germline V gene has CDR1 MDHEN and CDR2 SYDVKM. The CDR3 sequence is 15 residues long. The trim removed 7 bases at V and 2 bases at J, leaving 7 bases unmatched. The CDR3 DNA is TGTGCCAGCACAGGGCTAGCGGGACTCACAGATACGCAGTATTTT. It encodes CASTGLAGLTDTQYF.